This T cell receptor beta chain was obtained from a study of CD8 T cells in Susac syndrome. Random hexamers were used to reverse transcribe about 0.45 to 1 ug of RNA. TCRdb re-derived calls from the immunoSEQ multiplex PCR reads in MiXCR, one entry per CDR3 protein. The data hold 400,000 or so distinct CDR3 sequences, with more than 80% observed a single time. This sequence was found in a human donor with multiple sclerosis. Source material: CD8+ T cells from PBMCs.

CDR3 DNA sequence: TGTGCCAGTAGTTTCAGCGGGAGGGACCCAGATACGCAGTATTTT. Its translation is CASSFSGRDPDTQYF. The V and J genes are TRBV19 and TRBJ2-3, with 10 bases identical to TRBD2. V shed 5 bases, J shed 4 bases, and the junction held 6 bases outside the gene matches. This CDR3 contains 15 residues. Germline loops: CDR1 LNHDA, CDR2 SQIVND (reference sequence). The full variable domain, completed using reference TRBV19 and TRBJ2-3, is DGGITQSPKYLFRKEGQNVTLSCEQNLNHDAMYWYRQDPGQGLRLIYYSQIVNDFQKGDIAEGYSVSREKKESFPLTVTSAQKNPTAFYLCASSFSGRDPDTQYFGPGTRLTVL.